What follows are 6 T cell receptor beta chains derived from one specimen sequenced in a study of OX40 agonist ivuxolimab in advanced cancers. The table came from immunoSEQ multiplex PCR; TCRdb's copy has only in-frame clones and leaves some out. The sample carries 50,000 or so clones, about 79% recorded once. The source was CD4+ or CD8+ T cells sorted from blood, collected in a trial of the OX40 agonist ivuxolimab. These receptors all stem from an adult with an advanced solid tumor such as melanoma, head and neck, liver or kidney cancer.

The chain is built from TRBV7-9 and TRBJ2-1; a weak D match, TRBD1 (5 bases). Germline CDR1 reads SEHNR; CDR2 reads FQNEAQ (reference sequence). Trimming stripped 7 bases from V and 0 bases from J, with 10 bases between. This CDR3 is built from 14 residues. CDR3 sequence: CASTPQGSYNEQFF. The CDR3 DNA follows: TGTGCCAGCACCCCGCAGGGCTCCTACAATGAGCAGTTCTTC.

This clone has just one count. The CDR3 DNA reads as TGTGCCATTCGGGACATCCTCATCTTCTACAATGAGCAGTTCTTC. Amino acids: CAIRDILIFYNEQFF. The chain has TRBV19 and TRBJ2-1; maybe TRBD1 (6 bases). The CDR3 runs to 15 residues. Germline assignment: CDR1 LNHDA and CDR2 SQIVND (reference sequence). V lost 10 bases and J lost 3, with 19 bases in between.

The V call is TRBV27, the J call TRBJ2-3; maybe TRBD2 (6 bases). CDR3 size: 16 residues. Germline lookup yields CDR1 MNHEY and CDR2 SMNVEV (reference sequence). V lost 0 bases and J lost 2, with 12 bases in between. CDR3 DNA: TGTGCCAGCAGTTTATCCTGGCGGGGAGCCACAGATACGCAGTATTTT. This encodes CASSLSWRGATDTQYF.

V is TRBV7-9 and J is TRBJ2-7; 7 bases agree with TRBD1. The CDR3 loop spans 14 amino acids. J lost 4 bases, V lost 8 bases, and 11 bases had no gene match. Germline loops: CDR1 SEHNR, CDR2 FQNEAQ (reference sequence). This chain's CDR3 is CASGYRDRIYEQYF. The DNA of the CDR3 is TGTGCCAGCGGCTACCGGGACAGAATTTACGAGCAGTACTTC.

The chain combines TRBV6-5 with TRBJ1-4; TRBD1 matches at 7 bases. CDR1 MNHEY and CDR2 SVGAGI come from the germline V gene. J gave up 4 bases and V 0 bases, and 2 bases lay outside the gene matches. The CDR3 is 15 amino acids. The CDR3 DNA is TGTGCCAGCAGTTACTCGCGGGACAGTAATGAAAAACTGTTTTTT. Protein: CASSYSRDSNEKLFF.

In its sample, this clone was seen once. The CDR3, as DNA: TGTGCCTGGAGTGATCTTAGGCCCTACGAGCAGTACTTC. Translating it yields CAWSDLRPYEQYF. V is TRBV30 and J is TRBJ2-7; D remains unclear. The germline CDR1 and CDR2 sequences are GTSNPN and SVGIG (reference sequence). The CDR3 loop spans 13 amino acids. V shed 1 base and J shed 2 bases, with 9 bases lying between them.